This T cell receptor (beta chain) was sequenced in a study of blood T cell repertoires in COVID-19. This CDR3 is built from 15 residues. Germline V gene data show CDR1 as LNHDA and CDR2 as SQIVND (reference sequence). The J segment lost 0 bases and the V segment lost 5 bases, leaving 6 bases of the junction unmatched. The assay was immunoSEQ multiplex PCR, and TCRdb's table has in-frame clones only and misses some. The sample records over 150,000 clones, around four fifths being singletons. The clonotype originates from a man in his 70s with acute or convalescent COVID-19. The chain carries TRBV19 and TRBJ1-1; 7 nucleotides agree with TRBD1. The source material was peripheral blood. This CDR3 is CASSLMTGMNTEAFF. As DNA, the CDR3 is TGTGCCAGTAGTCTCATGACAGGGATGAACACTGAAGCTTTCTTT.